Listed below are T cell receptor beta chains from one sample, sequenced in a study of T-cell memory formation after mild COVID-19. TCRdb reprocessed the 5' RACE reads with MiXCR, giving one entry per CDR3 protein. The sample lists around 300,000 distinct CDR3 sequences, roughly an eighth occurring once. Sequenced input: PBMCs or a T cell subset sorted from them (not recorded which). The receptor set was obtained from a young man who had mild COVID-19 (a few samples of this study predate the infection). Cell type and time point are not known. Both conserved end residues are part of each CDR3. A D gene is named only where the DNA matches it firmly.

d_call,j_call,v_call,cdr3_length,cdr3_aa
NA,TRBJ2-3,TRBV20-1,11,CSARSTDTQYF
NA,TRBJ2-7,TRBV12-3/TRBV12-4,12,CASSLVYNEQYF
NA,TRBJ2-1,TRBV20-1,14,CSARAGPPGDEQFF
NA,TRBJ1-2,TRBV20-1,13,CSARDGTSGGYTF
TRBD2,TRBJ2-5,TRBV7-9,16,CASSRETSSTQETQYF
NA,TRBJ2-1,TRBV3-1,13,CASTGRSLDEQFF
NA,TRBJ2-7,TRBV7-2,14,CASSPGRPWGEQYF
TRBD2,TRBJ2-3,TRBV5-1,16,CASSWTSGGSTDTQYF
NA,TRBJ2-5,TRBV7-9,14,CASSWGHDQETQYF
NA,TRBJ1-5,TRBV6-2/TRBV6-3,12,CASSDTREPQHF
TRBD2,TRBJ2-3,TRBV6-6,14,CASSYGLDTDTQYF
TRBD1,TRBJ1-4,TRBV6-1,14,CASSPDRETGKLFF
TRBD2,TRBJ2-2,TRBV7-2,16,CASSSSGGALTGELFF
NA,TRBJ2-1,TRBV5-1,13,CASSLGFDNEQFF
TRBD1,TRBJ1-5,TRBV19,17,CASSTGQGVLSNQPQHF
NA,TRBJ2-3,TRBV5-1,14,CASSHSNSADTQYF
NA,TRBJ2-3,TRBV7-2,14,CASKFWGALDTQYF
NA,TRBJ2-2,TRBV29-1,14,CSVDRLGDTGELFF
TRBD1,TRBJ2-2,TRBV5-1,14,CASSPGQGVVELFF
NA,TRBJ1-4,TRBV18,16,CASSPGTAPTNEKLFF
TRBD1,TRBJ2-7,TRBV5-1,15,CASSHNGDRRYEQYF
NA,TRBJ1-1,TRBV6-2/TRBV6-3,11,CASGGYTEAFF
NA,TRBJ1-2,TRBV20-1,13,CSARAGTKYGYTF
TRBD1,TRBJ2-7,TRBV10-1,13,CASKPGQGFEQYF
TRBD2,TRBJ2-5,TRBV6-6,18,CASSYSTLAGGRQETQYF
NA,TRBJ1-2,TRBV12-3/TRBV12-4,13,CASSFSQSAGYTF